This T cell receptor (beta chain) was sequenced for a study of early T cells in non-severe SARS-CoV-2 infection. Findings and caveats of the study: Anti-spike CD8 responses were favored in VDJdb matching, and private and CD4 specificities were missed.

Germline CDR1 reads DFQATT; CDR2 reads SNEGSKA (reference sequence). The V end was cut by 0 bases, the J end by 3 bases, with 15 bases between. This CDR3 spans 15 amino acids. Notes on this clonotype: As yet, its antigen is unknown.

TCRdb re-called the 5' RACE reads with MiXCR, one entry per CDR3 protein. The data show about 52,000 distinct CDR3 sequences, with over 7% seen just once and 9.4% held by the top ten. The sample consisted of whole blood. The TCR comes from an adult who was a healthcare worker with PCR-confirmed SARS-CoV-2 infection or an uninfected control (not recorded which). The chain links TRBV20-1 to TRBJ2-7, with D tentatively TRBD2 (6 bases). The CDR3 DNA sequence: TGCAGTGCTAGAGATCGGGAGACTGGCCGCTACGAGCAGTACTTC. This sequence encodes CSARDRETGRYEQYF.